This paragraph reports one TCR beta chain. Its antigen remains unidentified. This specimen belongs to a study of cytomegalovirus exposure and HLA in healthy donors. Assay: immunoSEQ multiplex PCR; the TCRdb copy retains only in-frame clones and omits some. The sample holds around 69,000 clones, nearly 96% seen once. Overall study findings and caveats: Altogether, 164 TCR beta chains were recorded as cytomegalovirus-associated.

Germline V lookup: CDR1 SEHNR, CDR2 FQNEAQ (reference sequence). The CDR3 runs to 16 residues. V shed 1 base, J shed 3 bases, and the junction held 5 bases outside the gene matches. This chain connects TRBV7-9 to TRBJ2-3; the match to TRBD2 covers 9 bases. The clonotype originates from a woman aged 18-35 years in good health and CMV-seropositive. The sample consisted of PBMCs. CDR3 in amino acids: CASSLGRLADTDTQYF. CDR3 coding DNA: TGTGCCAGCAGCTTAGGACGACTAGCGGATACAGATACGCAGTATTTT.